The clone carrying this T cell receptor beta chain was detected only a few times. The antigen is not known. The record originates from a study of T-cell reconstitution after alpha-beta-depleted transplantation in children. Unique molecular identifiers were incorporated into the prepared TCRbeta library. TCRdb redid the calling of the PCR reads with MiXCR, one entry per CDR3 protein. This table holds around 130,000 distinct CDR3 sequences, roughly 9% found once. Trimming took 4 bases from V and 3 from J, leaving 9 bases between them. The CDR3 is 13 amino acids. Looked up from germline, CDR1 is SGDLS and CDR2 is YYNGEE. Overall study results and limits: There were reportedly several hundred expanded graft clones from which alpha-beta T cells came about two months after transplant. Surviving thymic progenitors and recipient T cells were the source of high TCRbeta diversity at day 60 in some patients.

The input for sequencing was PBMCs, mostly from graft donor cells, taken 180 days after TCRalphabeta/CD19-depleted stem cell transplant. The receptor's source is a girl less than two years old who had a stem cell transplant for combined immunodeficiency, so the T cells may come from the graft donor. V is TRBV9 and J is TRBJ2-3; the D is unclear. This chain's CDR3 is CASSPPVTDTQYF. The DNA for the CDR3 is TGTGCCAGCAGCCCCCCAGTGACAGATACGCAGTATTTT.